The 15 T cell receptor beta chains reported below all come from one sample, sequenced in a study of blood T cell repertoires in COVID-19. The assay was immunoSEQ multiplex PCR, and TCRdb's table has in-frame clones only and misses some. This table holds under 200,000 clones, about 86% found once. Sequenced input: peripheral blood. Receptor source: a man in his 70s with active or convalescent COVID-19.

CDR3 nucleotide sequence: TGTGCCAGTGGGCAGGGAAACACCATATATTTT. Amino acids: CASGQGNTIYF. The rearrangement links TRBV19 to TRBJ1-3; D is uncertain. From germline, CDR1 is LNHDA and CDR2 SQIVND (reference sequence). Trimming removed 8 bases at V and 4 bases at J, with 6 bases between. The CDR3 runs 11 residues.

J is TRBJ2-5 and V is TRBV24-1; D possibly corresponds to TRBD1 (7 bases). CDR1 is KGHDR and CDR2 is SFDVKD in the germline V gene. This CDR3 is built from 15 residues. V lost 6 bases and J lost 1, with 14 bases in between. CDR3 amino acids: CATSSGGSPQETQYF. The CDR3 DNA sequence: TGTGCCACCAGTTCAGGGGGGAGCCCCCAAGAGACCCAGTACTTC.

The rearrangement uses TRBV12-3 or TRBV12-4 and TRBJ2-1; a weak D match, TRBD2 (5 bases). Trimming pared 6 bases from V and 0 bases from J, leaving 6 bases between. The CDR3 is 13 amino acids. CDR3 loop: CASRTISYNEQFF. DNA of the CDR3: TGTGCCAGCAGGACTATCTCCTACAATGAGCAGTTCTTC.

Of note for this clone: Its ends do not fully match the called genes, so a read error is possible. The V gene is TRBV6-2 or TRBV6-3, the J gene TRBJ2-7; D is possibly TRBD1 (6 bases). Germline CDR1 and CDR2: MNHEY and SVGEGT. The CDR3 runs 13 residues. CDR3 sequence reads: CASSYDRTYGQYF. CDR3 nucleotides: TGTGCCAGCAGTTACGACAGGACCTACGGGCAGTACTTC.

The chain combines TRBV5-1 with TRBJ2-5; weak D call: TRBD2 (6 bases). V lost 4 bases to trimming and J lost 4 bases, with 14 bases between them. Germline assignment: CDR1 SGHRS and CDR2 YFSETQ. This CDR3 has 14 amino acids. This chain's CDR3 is CASSGSSGAETQYF. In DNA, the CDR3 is TGCGCCAGCAGCGGATCTTCGGGAGCAGAGACCCAGTACTTC.

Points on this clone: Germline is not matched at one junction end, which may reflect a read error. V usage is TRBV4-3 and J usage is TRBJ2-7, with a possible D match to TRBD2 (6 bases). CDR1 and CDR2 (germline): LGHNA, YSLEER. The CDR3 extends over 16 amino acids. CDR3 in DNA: TGCGCCAGCAGCCAAGATTGGGACGAGGGACTCTACAAGCAGTACTTC. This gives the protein CASSQDWDEGLYKQYF.

CDR3 coding DNA: TGTGCCAGCAGCTCCAACTACGAGCAGTACTTC. This codes for CASSSNYEQYF. This sequence joins TRBV6-2 or TRBV6-3 and TRBJ2-7; D is ambiguous. This CDR3 comprises 11 residues. V lost 6 bases and J 3 bases, leaving 6 bases between the germline ends. Germline V CDR1 and CDR2: MNHEY, SVGEGT.

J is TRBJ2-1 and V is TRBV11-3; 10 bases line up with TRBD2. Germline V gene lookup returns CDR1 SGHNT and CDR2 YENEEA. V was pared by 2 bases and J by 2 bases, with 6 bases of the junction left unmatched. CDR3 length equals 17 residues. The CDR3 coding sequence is TGTGCCAGCAGCTTAAGCGGTAGCGGGAGGACCTACAATGAGCAGTTCTTC. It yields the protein CASSLSGSGRTYNEQFF.

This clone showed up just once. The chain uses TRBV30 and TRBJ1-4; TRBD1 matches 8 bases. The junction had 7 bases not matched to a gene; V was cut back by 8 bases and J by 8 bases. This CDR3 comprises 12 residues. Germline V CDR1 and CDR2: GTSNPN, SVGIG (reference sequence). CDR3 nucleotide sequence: TGTGCCGGACAGGGTCTGAACGAAAAACTGTTTTTT. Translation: CAGQGLNEKLFF.

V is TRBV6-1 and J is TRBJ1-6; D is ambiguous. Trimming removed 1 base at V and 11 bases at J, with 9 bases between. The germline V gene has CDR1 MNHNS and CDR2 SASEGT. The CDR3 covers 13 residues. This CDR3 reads CASSEGGWPPLHF. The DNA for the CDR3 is TGTGCCAGCAGTGAAGGAGGGTGGCCACCCCTCCACTTT.

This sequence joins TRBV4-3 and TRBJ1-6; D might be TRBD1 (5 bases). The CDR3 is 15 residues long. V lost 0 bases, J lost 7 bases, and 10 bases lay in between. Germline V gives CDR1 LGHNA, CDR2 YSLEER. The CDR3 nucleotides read TGCGCCAGCAGCCAAGACCGACAGAGGAATTCACCCCTCCACTTT. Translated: CASSQDRQRNSPLHF.

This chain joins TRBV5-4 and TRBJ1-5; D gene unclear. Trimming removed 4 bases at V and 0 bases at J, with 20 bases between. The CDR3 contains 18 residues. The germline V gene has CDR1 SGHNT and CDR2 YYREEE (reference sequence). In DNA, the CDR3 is TGTGCCAGCAGCCCGCGGCGGAGTAACCCTTTTAGCAATCAGCCCCAGCATTTT. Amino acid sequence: CASSPRRSNPFSNQPQHF.

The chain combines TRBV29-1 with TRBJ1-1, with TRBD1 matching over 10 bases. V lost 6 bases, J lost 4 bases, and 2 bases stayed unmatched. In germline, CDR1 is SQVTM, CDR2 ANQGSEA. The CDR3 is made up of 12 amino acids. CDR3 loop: CSVGDRGTEAFF. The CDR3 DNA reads TGCAGCGTGGGGGACAGGGGCACTGAAGCTTTCTTT.

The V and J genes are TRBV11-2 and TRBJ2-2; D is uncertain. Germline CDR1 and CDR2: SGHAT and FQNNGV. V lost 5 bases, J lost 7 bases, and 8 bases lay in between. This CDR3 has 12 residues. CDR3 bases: TGTGCCAGCAGCACCCCGAGCGGGGAGCTGTTTTTT. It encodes CASSTPSGELFF.

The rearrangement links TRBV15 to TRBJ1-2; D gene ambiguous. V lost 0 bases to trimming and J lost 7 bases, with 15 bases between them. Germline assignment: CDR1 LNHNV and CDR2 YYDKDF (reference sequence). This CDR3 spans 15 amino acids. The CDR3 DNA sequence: TGTGCCACCAGCAGAGATCTCGGCCGGGGAGGTGGCTACACCTTC. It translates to CATSRDLGRGGGYTF.